The TCR beta chain described here comes from a study of control samples from healthy donors and cancer patients. Using immunoSEQ multiplex PCR, the repertoire was profiled, and TCRdb retains in-frame clones only, with some absent. In the table there are tens of thousands of clones, roughly 90% of which are singletons. V was clipped by 3 bases and J by 5 bases, with 10 bases between them. This CDR3 is built from 13 residues. CDR1 is LNHDA and CDR2 is SQIVND in the germline V gene (reference sequence). The chain is built from TRBV19 and TRBJ1-2; unclear D gene. Sequenced input: PBMCs. The TCR originated in a woman between 45 and 60 years old with colorectal cancer. CDR3 nucleotides: TGTGCCAGTAGTATCTATTTTGAGTATGGCTACACCTTC. It yields the protein CASSIYFEYGYTF.